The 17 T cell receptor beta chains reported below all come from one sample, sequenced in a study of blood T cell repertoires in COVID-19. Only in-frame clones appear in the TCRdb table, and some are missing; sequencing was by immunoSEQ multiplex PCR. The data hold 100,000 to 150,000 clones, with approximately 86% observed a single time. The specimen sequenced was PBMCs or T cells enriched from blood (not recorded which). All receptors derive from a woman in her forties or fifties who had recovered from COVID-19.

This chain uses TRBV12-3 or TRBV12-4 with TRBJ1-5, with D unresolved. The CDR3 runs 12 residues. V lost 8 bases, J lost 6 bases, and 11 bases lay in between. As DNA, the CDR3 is TGTGCCAGCCTTCTGGCGGGTCAGCCCCAGCATTTT. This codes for CASLLAGQPQHF.

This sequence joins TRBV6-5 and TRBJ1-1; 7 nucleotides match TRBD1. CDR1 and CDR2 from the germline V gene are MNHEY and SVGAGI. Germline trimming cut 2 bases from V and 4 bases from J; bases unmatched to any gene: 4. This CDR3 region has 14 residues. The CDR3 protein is CASSYRGRTTEAFF. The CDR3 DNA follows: TGTGCCAGCAGTTACAGGGGGCGAACCACTGAAGCTTTCTTT.

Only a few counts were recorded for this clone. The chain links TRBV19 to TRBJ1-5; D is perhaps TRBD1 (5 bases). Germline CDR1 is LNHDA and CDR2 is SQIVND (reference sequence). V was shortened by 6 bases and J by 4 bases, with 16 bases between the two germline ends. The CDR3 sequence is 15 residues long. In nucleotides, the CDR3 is TGTGCCAGTAGGATAAATCGGGGGTGGAATCAGCCCCAGCATTTT. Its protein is CASRINRGWNQPQHF.

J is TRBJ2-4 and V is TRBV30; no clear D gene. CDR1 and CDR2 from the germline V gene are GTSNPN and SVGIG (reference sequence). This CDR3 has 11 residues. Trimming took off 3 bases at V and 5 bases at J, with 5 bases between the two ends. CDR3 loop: CAWSTENIQYF. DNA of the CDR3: TGTGCCTGGAGCACAGAAAACATTCAGTACTTC.

The CDR3 sequence is CAWSPVSGSQPQHF. The CDR3 nucleotides are TGTGCCTGGAGTCCGGTCTCGGGGAGTCAGCCCCAGCATTTT. V is TRBV30 and J is TRBJ1-5; D remains ambiguous. The ends were cut back, 2 bases at V and 6 bases at J, with 14 bases in the middle. The CDR3 covers 14 residues. Germline CDR1 reads GTSNPN; CDR2 reads SVGIG (reference sequence). The variable domain in full, completed from reference TRBV30 and TRBJ1-5, reads SQTIHQWPATLVQPVGSPLSLECTVEGTSNPNLYWYRQAAGRGLQLLFYSVGIGQISSEVPQNLSASRPQDRQFILSSKKLLLSDSGFYLCAWSPVSGSQPQHFGDGTRLSIL.

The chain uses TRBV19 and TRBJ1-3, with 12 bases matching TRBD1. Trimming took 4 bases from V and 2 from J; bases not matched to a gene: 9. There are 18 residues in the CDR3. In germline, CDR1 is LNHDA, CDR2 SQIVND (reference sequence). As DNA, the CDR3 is TGTGCCAGTAGTACCGGGACAGGGGGCCGAGGTGCTGGAAACACCATATATTTT. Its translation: CASSTGTGGRGAGNTIYF.

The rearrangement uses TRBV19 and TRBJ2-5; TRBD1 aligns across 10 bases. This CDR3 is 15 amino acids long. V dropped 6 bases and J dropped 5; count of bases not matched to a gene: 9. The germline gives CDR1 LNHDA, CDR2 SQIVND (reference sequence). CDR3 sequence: CASSFRQGAAETQYF. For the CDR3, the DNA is TGTGCCAGTAGCTTCCGACAGGGGGCGGCGGAGACCCAGTACTTC.

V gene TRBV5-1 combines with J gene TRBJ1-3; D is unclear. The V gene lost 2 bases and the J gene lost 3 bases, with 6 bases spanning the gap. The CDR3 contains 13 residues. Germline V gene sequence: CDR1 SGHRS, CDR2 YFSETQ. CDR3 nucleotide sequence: TGCGCCAGCAGCTTATCACTTGGAAACACCATATATTTT. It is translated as CASSLSLGNTIYF.

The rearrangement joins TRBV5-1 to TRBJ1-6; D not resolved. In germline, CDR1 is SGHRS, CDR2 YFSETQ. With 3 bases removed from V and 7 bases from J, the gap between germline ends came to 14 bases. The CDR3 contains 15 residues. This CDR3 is CASSSERGRNSPLHF. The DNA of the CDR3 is TGCGCCAGCAGCTCTGAACGGGGTAGGAATTCACCCCTCCACTTT.

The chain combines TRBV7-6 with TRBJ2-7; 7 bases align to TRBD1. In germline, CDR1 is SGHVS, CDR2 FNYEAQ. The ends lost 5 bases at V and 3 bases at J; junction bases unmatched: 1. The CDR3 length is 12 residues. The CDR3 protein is CASSRTGYEQYF. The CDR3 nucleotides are TGTGCCAGCAGCCGGACAGGCTACGAGCAGTACTTC.

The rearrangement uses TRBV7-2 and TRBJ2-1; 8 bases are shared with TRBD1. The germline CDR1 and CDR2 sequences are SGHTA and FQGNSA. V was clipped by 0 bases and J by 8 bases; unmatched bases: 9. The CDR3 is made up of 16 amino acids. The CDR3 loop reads CASSLAQGASLDEQFF. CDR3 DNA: TGTGCCAGCAGCTTAGCTCAGGGGGCCAGTTTGGATGAGCAGTTCTTC.

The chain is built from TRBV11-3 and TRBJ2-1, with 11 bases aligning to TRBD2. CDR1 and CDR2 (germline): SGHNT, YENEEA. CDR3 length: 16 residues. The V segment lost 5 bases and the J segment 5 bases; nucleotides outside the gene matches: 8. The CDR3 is CASSPSIAGGNNEQFF. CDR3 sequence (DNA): TGTGCCAGCAGCCCCTCAATAGCGGGGGGGAACAATGAGCAGTTCTTC. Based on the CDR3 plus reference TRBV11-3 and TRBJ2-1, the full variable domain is EAGVVQSPRYKIIEKKQPVAFWCNPISGHNTLYWYLQNLGQGPELLIRYENEEAVDDSQLPKDRFSAERLKGVDSTLKIQPAELGDSAVYLCASSPSIAGGNNEQFFGPGTRLTVL.

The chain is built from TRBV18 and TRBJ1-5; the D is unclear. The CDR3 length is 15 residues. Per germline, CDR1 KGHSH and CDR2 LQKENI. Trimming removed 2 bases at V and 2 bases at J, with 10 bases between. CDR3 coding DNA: TGTGCCAGCTCACCAACAGATAACGGCAATCAGCCCCAGCATTTT. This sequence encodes CASSPTDNGNQPQHF.

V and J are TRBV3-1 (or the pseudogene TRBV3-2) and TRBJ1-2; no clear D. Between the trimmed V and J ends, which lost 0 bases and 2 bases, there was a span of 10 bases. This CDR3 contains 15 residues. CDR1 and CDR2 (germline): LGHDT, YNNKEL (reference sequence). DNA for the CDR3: TGTGCCAGCAGCCAAGAGCCAGGAATAAACTATGGCTACACCTTC. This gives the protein CASSQEPGINYGYTF.

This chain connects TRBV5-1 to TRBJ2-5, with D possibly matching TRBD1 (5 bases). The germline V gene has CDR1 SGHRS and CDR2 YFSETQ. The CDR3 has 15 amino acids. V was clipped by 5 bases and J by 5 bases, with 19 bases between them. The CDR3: CASRPGRTWAETQYF. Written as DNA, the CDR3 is TGCGCCAGCAGACCTGGACGGACATGGGCGGAGACCCAGTACTTC.

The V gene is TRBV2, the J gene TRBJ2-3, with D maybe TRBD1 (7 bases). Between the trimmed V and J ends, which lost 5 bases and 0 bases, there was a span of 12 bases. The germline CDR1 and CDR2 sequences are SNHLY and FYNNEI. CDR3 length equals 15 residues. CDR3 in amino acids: CASSLRGDSTDTQYF. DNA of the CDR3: TGTGCCAGCAGTCTCAGGGGGGACAGCACAGATACGCAGTATTTT.

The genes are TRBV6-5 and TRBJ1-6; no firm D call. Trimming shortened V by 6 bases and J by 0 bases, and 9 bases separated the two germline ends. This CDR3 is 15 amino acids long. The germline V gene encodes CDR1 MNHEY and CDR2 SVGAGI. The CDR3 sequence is CASRGGDSYNSPLHF. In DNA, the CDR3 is TGTGCCAGCAGGGGTGGAGACTCCTATAATTCACCCCTCCACTTT.